This TCR beta chain was observed in a study of molecular identifiers for immune sequencing clone quantification. Study-wide points: Clones of above 20 RNA copies carried over 99% of effector molecules; in naive cells they carried under 1%. Identical TCR molecules that share a barcode could lead to an underestimation of highly expanded clone sizes.

Researchers sorted naive CD8 T cells as cells that were CD8+CD4-CCR7+CD45RA+. This clonotype has ten or more counts. Antigen unknown. Generation of bulk TCR libraries relied on previously described methods and listed TCR primers. TCRdb re-called the PCR reads through MiXCR, storing one row per CDR3 protein. This sample has roughly 90,000 distinct CDR3 sequences, with around 20% found just once. V gave up 6 bases and J gave up 1 base, with 9 bases separating them. Germline lookup yields CDR1 MNHEY and CDR2 SVGEGT. CDR3 length equals 13 residues. The chain recombines TRBV6-2 or TRBV6-3 with TRBJ1-1; D is perhaps TRBD1 (6 bases). Sample: naive CD8+ T cells from blood, with Jurkat cell RNA spiked in. Subset defined: FACS-sorted CD8+CD4-CCR7+CD45RA+ naive T cells. This TCR was recovered from a human donor in good health. Some libraries in this study had Jurkat cell RNA spiked in. The CDR3 loop reads CASRSRGNTEAFF. In nucleotides, the CDR3 is TGTGCCAGCAGAAGCAGGGGGAACACTGAAGCTTTCTTT.